Following are 5 T cell receptor beta chains from one sample sequenced in a study of shared clonotypes between healthy human individuals. Produced via immunoSEQ multiplex PCR; TCRdb's table is partial and in-frame only. The table has about 2.3 million clones, about 90% seen once. Sequences were obtained from naive CD4+ T cells from PBMCs. The sample's subset: CD45RA+ positively selected. These receptors originate from a man aged 18-30 years in good health. Some clones in this sample may be carry-over from other donors' samples.

This clone has only one observation. The rearrangement links TRBV18 to TRBJ1-1; D call uncertain. CDR1 and CDR2 (germline): KGHSH, LQKENI. This CDR3 comprises 16 residues. V was pared by 3 bases and J by 0 bases, with 14 bases between. The CDR3 bases are TGTGCCAGCTCACCTATTATCGGACGGATGAACACTGAAGCTTTCTTT. Its protein product is CASSPIIGRMNTEAFF.

The genes are TRBV11-3 and TRBJ2-5; D assignment may be TRBD1 or TRBD2 (7 bases each). Trimming pared 4 bases from V and 5 bases from J, leaving 20 bases between. The length of the CDR3 is 16 residues. Germline assignment: CDR1 SGHNT and CDR2 YENEEA. CDR3 sequence: CASSSGGAPSSETQYF. DNA for the CDR3: TGTGCCAGCAGCTCAGGGGGGGCACCATCCTCGGAGACCCAGTACTTC.

The CDR3 spells CASTRALGGETQYF. The CDR3 region has the DNA TGTGCCAGCACGCGGGCCCTAGGTGGGGAGACCCAGTACTTC. The chain carries TRBV2 and TRBJ2-5, with D maybe TRBD2 (5 bases). This CDR3 is built from 14 residues. The ends were cut back, 7 bases at V and 5 bases at J, with 17 bases in the middle. Germline V lookup: CDR1 SNHLY, CDR2 FYNNEI.

This clone was recorded a few times. Other DNA sequences of this sample code for an identical CDR3. The genes are TRBV15 and TRBJ2-5, with D unresolved. V was cut by 0 bases and J by 1 base, with 0 bases left in between. Per germline, CDR1 LNHNV and CDR2 YYDKDF (reference sequence). The CDR3 spans 12 residues. In DNA form, the CDR3 reads TGTGCCACCAGCAGAGACCAAGAGACCCAGTACTTC. It translates to CATSRDQETQYF.

J is TRBJ1-1 and V is TRBV6-1, with D possibly TRBD1 on 5 matching bases. The germline CDR1 and CDR2 sequences are MNHNS and SASEGT. This CDR3 is 15 amino acids long. Trimming left V 4 bases short and J 3 bases short, with 15 bases between. CDR3 bases: TGTGCCAGCAGTGCCTCCCGGGACCGGTACACTGAAGCTTTCTTT. It codes for CASSASRDRYTEAFF.